This T cell receptor (beta chain) was identified during a study of cytomegalovirus exposure and HLA in healthy donors. With 60 Vbeta and 13 Jbeta primers, the PCR was carried out. Sequencing was performed with immunoSEQ multiplex PCR; in TCRdb, only in-frame clones are kept and a portion is missing. Here the sample spans roughly 88,000 clones, roughly 72% being singletons. The CDR3 runs to 17 residues. The V gene's germline CDR1 is SNHLY and CDR2 FYNNEI. V lost 4 bases and J 4 bases, leaving 22 bases between the germline ends. V usage is TRBV2 and J usage is TRBJ1-2, with TRBD1 as a possible D gene (6 bases). Material for sequencing was PBMCs. The TCR was taken from a man aged 25 to 40 in good health and CMV-seropositive. The CDR3, as DNA: TGTGCCAGCAGTGTAAGGGACAACCAAATGGGGACCTATGGCTACACCTTC. The encoded protein is CASSVRDNQMGTYGYTF.